Each of the 32 T cell receptor beta chains below was sequenced from the same sample in a study of type 1 and type 2 diabetes patients. The PCR template was genomic DNA. The TCR beta CDR3 region was amplified using 30 forward and 13 reverse primers. TCRdb ran MiXCR on the multiplex PCR reads and lists one entry per CDR3 protein. The data contain some 250,000 distinct CDR3 sequences, roughly 50% of them singletons. What was sequenced was peripheral blood mononuclear cells (PBMCs). The receptors originated from a man in his late teens or twenties with type 2 diabetes.

Concerning this clonotype: Because the CDR3 is missing its conserved closing phenylalanine or tryptophan, this is likely a read error. The chain has TRBV10-3 and TRBJ1-5; D is possibly TRBD1 (6 bases). Trimming stripped 2 bases from V and 7 bases from J, with 12 bases between. This CDR3 is built from 14 residues. Looked up from germline, CDR1 is ENHRY and CDR2 is SYGVKD. This CDR3 is CAISEGGARQPQHY. CDR3 coding DNA: TGTGCCATCAGTGAGGGGGGCGCGAGGCAGCCCCAGCATTAT.

The chain employs TRBV6-1 and TRBJ1-1; D gene uncertain. CDR3 length: 12 residues. V lost 6 bases to trimming and J lost 5 bases, with 10 bases between them. Germline V lookup: CDR1 MNHNS, CDR2 SASEGT. The CDR3: CASSGMGTEAFF. CDR3 nucleotide sequence: TGTGCCAGCAGCGGAATGGGGACTGAAGCTTTCTTT.

There are a few counts of this clonotype. This chain uses TRBV19 with TRBJ2-1; 9 nucleotides line up with TRBD2. V lost 7 bases and J lost 7; bases outside the gene matches: 8. Germline V lookup: CDR1 LNHDA, CDR2 SQIVND (reference sequence). The CDR3 spans 14 residues. The CDR3, as DNA: TGTGCCAGTAAAGGAGCGGGAGGTGCTAATGAGCAGTTCTTC. Protein product: CASKGAGGANEQFF.

The J gene is TRBJ2-7, the V gene TRBV24-1; D possibly corresponds to TRBD2 (5 bases). The CDR3 length is 16 residues. V was cut by 5 bases and J by 4 bases, with 20 bases left in between. Germline loops: CDR1 KGHDR, CDR2 SFDVKD. The DNA for the CDR3 is TGTGCCACCAGTGGCCTGACGGGGAACGATATATACGAGCAGTACTTC. It codes for CATSGLTGNDIYEQYF.

This clonotype was seen a single time. The chain uses TRBV11-2 and TRBJ2-1; 10 bases map to TRBD2. The V segment lost 1 base and the J segment 4 bases; nucleotides outside the gene matches: 10. The CDR3 has 18 residues. From germline, CDR1 is SGHAT and CDR2 FQNNGV. CDR3 sequence: CASSLGPAGGFVYNEQFF. Written as DNA, the CDR3 is TGTGCCAGCAGCTTAGGACCAGCGGGAGGGTTTGTTTACAATGAGCAGTTCTTC.

This clonotype was seen a few times. This sequence joins TRBV30 and TRBJ2-5; the D is unclear. The CDR3 sequence is 13 residues long. Trimming left V 5 bases short and J 2 bases short, with 12 bases between. Germline CDR1 GTSNPN, CDR2 SVGIG (reference sequence). CDR3 nucleotides: TGTGCCTGGGGACCTTTGACTCAAGAGACCCAGTACTTC. This gives the protein CAWGPLTQETQYF.

The J gene is TRBJ2-7, the V gene TRBV5-1; 10 bases match TRBD2. The CDR3 loop spans 15 amino acids. V trimming: 3 bases; J trimming: 7 bases; junction bases outside the gene matches: 10. Germline CDR1 is SGHRS and CDR2 is YFSETQ. CDR3 in DNA: TGCGCCAGCAGCTCTCGACTAGCGGGTACGGGGGAGCAGTACTTC. Residues: CASSSRLAGTGEQYF.

This clonotype was counted only a few times. The gene calls are TRBV4-2 and TRBJ2-5; maybe TRBD2 (6 bases). Germline V gene lookup returns CDR1 LGHNA and CDR2 YNFKEQ. Deletions cut 4 bases from V and 2 bases from J, with 14 bases between. The CDR3 runs to 15 residues. CDR3 region: CASSLRGSGQETQYF. The CDR3 DNA is TGTGCCAGCAGCCTACGGGGGTCAGGGCAAGAGACCCAGTACTTC.

This clonotype was counted between two and nine times. V usage is TRBV6-5 and J usage is TRBJ1-1; D unresolved. The CDR3 runs to 15 residues. Germline CDR1 is MNHEY and CDR2 is SVGAGI. Deletions cut 4 bases from V and 0 bases from J, with 12 bases between. The CDR3 DNA reads as TGTGCCAGCAGTTTATCGGTCGGGTTGAACACTGAAGCTTTCTTT. It codes for CASSLSVGLNTEAFF.

The V gene is TRBV6-5, the J gene TRBJ2-6; perhaps TRBD2 as D (6 bases). This CDR3 has 18 amino acids. Germline V gene sequence: CDR1 MNHEY, CDR2 SVGAGI. The germline V and J ends were trimmed by 7 bases and 0 bases, with 19 bases remaining between them. The CDR3 protein is CASTRSGVRDSGANVLTF. The CDR3 region has the DNA TGTGCCAGCACTCGATCGGGGGTTCGGGACTCTGGGGCCAACGTCCTGACTTTC.

The rearrangement joins TRBV27 to TRBJ2-7; 9 bases map to TRBD2. Germline V gene sequence: CDR1 MNHEY, CDR2 SMNVEV (reference sequence). V gave up 8 bases and J gave up 3 bases; unmatched junction bases: 11. This CDR3 comprises 15 residues. CDR3 residues: CASGLRTSAIYEQYF. As DNA, the CDR3 is TGTGCCAGCGGCTTGCGGACTAGCGCTATCTACGAGCAGTACTTC.

This clonotype has a handful of counts. The gene calls are TRBV19 and TRBJ1-2; TRBD1 is a possible D gene (5 bases). Germline CDR1 LNHDA, CDR2 SQIVND (reference sequence). CDR3 length: 13 amino acids. The ends were cut back, 3 bases at V and 4 bases at J, with 9 bases in the middle. The CDR3 reads CASSIDSSYGYTF. CDR3 coding DNA: TGTGCCAGTAGTATCGACAGCTCCTATGGCTACACCTTC.

To note about this clonotype: Since the CDR3 does not end with the conserved phenylalanine or tryptophan, this likely comes from a read error. The rearrangement uses TRBV15 and TRBJ2-1; possible D gene TRBD1, 5 bases. Germline V gene lookup returns CDR1 LNHNV and CDR2 YYDKDF (reference sequence). CDR3 length: 17 residues. Trimming shortened V by 2 bases and J by 0 bases, and 14 bases separated the two germline ends. CDR3 DNA: TGTGCCACCAGCAGAATAAGGGGCCGAAGCTCCTACAATGAGCAGTTCCTC. Translating gives CATSRIRGRSSYNEQFL.

The chain combines TRBV19 with TRBJ1-5; tentative D call: TRBD1 (6 bases). The CDR3 has 17 amino acids. Trimming removed 6 bases at V and 4 bases at J, with 22 bases between. CDR1 and CDR2 from the germline V gene are LNHDA and SQIVND (reference sequence). CDR3 nucleotides: TGTGCCAGTAGCCCAACTAGCGGGGGGCCGGGGAATCAGCCCCAGCATTTT. This translates into CASSPTSGGPGNQPQHF.

This clonotype was picked up many times. V and J are TRBV10-1 and TRBJ2-7; D may be TRBD2 (5 bases). This CDR3 is 13 amino acids long. Trimming stripped 5 bases from V and 7 bases from J, with 15 bases between. From germline, CDR1 is WNHNN and CDR2 SYGVQD (reference sequence). DNA of the CDR3: TGCGCCAGCAGTAGAAGGCCGTCGGGGGAGCAGTACTTC. It translates to CASSRRPSGEQYF.

The chain is built from TRBV29-1 and TRBJ2-7; TRBD2 might be the D (5 bases). CDR1 and CDR2 (germline): SQVTM, ANQGSEA. CDR3 length: 13 residues. Trimming stripped 6 bases from V and 2 bases from J, with 14 bases between. DNA for the CDR3: TGCAGCGTCCGAAGAACCGGGACCTACGAGCAGTACTTC. The encoded protein is CSVRRTGTYEQYF.

The chain uses TRBV7-8 and TRBJ2-1; 7 nucleotides align to TRBD1. Trimming cost V 7 bases and J 7 bases; bases outside gene matches: 7. Germline CDR1 SGHVS, CDR2 FQNEAQ. This CDR3 comprises 13 residues. CDR3 sequence: CASIRQGENEQFF. The CDR3 bases are TGTGCCAGCATCAGACAGGGTGAGAATGAGCAGTTCTTC.

Worth noting for this clonotype: Given a much more abundant clone one base away, this may be a read error. CDR3 residues: CATSRSRGGQCF. CDR3 coding DNA: TGTGCCACCAGCAGAAGTCGAGGAGGGCAGTGCTTC. The chain joins TRBV15 to TRBJ2-7; D may be TRBD2 (6 bases). The CDR3 spans 12 residues. Per the germline V gene, CDR1 is LNHNV and CDR2 is YYDKDF (reference sequence).

V gene TRBV6-5 combines with J gene TRBJ2-5, with 7 positions matching TRBD1. The CDR3 is 14 residues long. Germline V CDR1 and CDR2: MNHEY, SVGAGI. With 5 bases clipped from V and 0 bases from J, the junction kept 3 bases outside the gene matches. CDR3 loop: CASSLTGDQETQYF. The CDR3 nucleotides are TGTGCCAGCAGTCTAACAGGGGACCAAGAGACCCAGTACTTC.

The rearrangement uses TRBV6-5 and TRBJ1-2; no firm D call. Deletions cut 5 bases from V and 4 bases from J, with 11 bases between. The CDR3 has 13 residues. The germline V gene encodes CDR1 MNHEY and CDR2 SVGAGI. Here the CDR3 DNA reads TGTGCCAGCAGTCACGGACGTTCCTATGGCTACACCTTC. Translating it yields CASSHGRSYGYTF.

The rearrangement uses TRBV2 and TRBJ1-1; 9 positions match TRBD1. The CDR3 consists of 13 residues. CDR1 and CDR2 from the germline V gene are SNHLY and FYNNEI. The V and J ends lost 5 bases and 4 bases, in that order; junction bases with no gene match: 2. CDR3 bases: TGTGCCAGCAGTCGGACAGGGGTCACTGAAGCTTTCTTT. It yields the protein CASSRTGVTEAFF.

The chain joins TRBV6-5 to TRBJ1-2; the D is unclear. The germline CDR1 and CDR2 sequences are MNHEY and SVGAGI. The CDR3 covers 11 residues. V was shortened by 7 bases and J by 14 bases, with 17 bases between the two germline ends. CDR3 protein: CASKGGMEATF. The CDR3 bases are TGTGCCAGCAAAGGAGGGATGGAGGCGACCTTC.

J is TRBJ1-5 and V is TRBV7-6; D ambiguous. There are 13 residues in the CDR3. Germline V CDR1 and CDR2: SGHVS, FNYEAQ. Trimming pared 5 bases from V and 7 bases from J, leaving 12 bases between. Written as DNA, the CDR3 is TGTGCCAGCAGCCCCATTCCCGACCAGCCCCAGCATTTT. Translated, it gives CASSPIPDQPQHF.

This clonotype came up many times. This rearrangement joins TRBV7-3 to TRBJ1-1; D remains ambiguous. The germline CDR1 and CDR2 sequences are SGHTA and FQGTGA. This CDR3 region has 15 residues. V lost 3 bases and J lost 1, with 12 bases in between. This chain's CDR3 is CASSLRLGENTEAFF. The CDR3 DNA reads as TGTGCCAGCAGCTTGCGACTCGGGGAGAACACTGAAGCTTTCTTT.

The genes are TRBV2 and TRBJ1-5, with D possibly being TRBD1 (5 bases). The V end lost 3 bases, the J end lost 11 bases, and 20 bases lay between the germline ends. This CDR3 region has 15 residues. The V gene's germline CDR1 is SNHLY and CDR2 FYNNEI. CDR3 DNA sequence: TGTGCCAGCAGTGATTGGGGGGGGAGGAATCGGGCCCAGCATTTT. Protein sequence: CASSDWGGRNRAQHF.

CDR3 region: CAISSLGENTEAFF. The CDR3, as DNA: TGTGCCATCAGTAGTTTGGGGGAAAACACTGAAGCTTTCTTT. V gene TRBV7-2 combines with J gene TRBJ1-1; TRBD1 is a possible D gene (5 bases). Germline V gene data show CDR1 as SGHTA and CDR2 as FQGNSA. The CDR3 spans 14 residues. V lost 10 bases and J lost 2, with 17 bases in between.

This clonotype was seen more than once but under ten times. This chain joins TRBV15 and TRBJ1-5; D is unresolved. CDR1 is LNHNV, CDR2 YYDKDF, per germline (reference sequence). The V and J ends lost 1 base and 2 bases respectively, with 12 bases between them. The CDR3 has 16 residues. CDR3 residues: CATSRASTAGNQPQHF. CDR3 in DNA: TGTGCCACCAGCAGAGCTTCCACAGCCGGCAATCAGCCCCAGCATTTT.

As for this clonotype: It is likely a read error, because the conserved phenylalanine at the end of the CDR3 is missing. The chain's CDR3 is CATKLGGMNTEAFL. The CDR3 DNA is TGTGCCACCAAGTTAGGGGGGATGAACACTGAAGCTTTCTTA. The V call is TRBV15, the J call TRBJ1-1; tentatively, D is TRBD1 (6 bases). The V and J ends lost 7 bases and 0 bases respectively, with 12 bases between them. Germline values: CDR1 LNHNV, CDR2 YYDKDF (reference sequence). There are 14 residues in the CDR3.

The chain has TRBV12-5 and TRBJ2-1; D gene unclear. V lost 3 bases and J lost 10, with 7 bases in between. CDR1 LGHNT and CDR2 FRNRAP come from the germline V gene. This CDR3 is built from 11 residues. The CDR3 region is CASGFGREQFF. CDR3 nucleotide sequence: TGTGCTAGTGGTTTCGGCCGAGAGCAGTTCTTC.

This clonotype was seen only once. Mismatch with germline at one junction end may stem from a read error. The J gene is TRBJ1-2, the V gene TRBV6-1; D unresolved. The CDR3 is made up of 14 amino acids. Germline CDR1 MNHNS, CDR2 SASEGT. The CDR3 coding sequence is TGTGCCAGCAGTGAAGACTTCAGGAGCTCGAGGACTTACTTC. It translates to CASSEDFRSSRTYF.

The gene calls are TRBV19 and TRBJ1-2; D unresolved. There are 13 residues in the CDR3. V lost 11 bases and J lost 5, with 18 bases in between. Germline V lookup: CDR1 LNHDA, CDR2 SQIVND (reference sequence). The CDR3 coding sequence is TGTGCCTGGAGTCCCGATAAGACTTATGGCTACACCTTC. Protein sequence: CAWSPDKTYGYTF.

This clonotype was counted once. One junction end does not reproduce the germline sequence, and a read error may be involved. The chain uses TRBV7-3 and TRBJ2-1; 9 bases align to TRBD2. This CDR3 contains 15 residues. The germline V gene encodes CDR1 SGHTA and CDR2 FQGTGA. This CDR3 reads CASSPNLAGYTEQFF. CDR3 DNA sequence: TGTGCCAGCAGCCCGAACCTAGCGGGGTACACTGAGCAGTTCTTC.